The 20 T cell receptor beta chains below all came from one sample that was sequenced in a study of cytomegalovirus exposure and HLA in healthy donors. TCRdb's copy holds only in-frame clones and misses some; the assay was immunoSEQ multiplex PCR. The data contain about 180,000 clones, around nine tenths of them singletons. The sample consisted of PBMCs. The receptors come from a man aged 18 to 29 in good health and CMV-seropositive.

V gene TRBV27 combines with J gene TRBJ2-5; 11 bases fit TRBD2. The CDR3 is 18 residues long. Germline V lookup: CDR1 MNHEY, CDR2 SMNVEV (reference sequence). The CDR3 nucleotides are TGTGCAAGGCCGGGGACTAGCGGCCTCGGGGATTATGAGGAGACCCAGTACTTC. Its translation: CARPGTSGLGDYEETQYF.

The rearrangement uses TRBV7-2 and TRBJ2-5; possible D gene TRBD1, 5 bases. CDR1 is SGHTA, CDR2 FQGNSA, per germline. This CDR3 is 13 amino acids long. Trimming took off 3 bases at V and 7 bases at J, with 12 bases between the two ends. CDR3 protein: CASSFAGRVTQYF. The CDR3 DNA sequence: TGTGCCAGCAGCTTTGCAGGGCGAGTGACCCAGTACTTC. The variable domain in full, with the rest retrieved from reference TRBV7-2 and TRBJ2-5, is GAGVSQSPSNKVTEKGKDVELRCDPISGHTALYWYRQSLGQGLEFLIYFQGNSAPDKSGLPSDRFSAERTGGSVSTLTIQRTQQEDSAVYLCASSFAGRVTQYFGPGTRLLVL.

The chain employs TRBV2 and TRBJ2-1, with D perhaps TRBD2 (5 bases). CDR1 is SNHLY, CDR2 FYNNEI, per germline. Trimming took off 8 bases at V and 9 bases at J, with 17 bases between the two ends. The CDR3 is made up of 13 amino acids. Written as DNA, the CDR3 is TGTGCCAGCGCAGCGGCCCCAGGTGGTGAGCAGTTCTTC. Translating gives CASAAAPGGEQFF.

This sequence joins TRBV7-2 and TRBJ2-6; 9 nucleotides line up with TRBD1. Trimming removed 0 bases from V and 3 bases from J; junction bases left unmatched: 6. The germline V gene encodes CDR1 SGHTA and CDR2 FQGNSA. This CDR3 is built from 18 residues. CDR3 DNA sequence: TGTGCCAGCAGCTTAGCCTGGACAGGGGAGCTTGGGGCCAACGTCCTGACTTTC. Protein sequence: CASSLAWTGELGANVLTF.

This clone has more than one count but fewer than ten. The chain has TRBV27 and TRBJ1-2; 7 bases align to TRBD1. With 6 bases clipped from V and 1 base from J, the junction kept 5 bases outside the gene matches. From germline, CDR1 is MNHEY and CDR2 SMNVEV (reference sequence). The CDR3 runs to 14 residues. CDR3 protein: CASSPWDSNYGYTF. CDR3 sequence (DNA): TGTGCCAGCAGCCCTTGGGACAGTAACTATGGCTACACCTTC.

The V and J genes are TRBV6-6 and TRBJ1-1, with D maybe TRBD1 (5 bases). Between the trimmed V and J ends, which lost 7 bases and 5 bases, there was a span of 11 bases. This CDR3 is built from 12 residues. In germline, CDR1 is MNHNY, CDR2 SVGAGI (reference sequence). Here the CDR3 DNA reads TGTGCCAGCACCTTCGGGGGTACTGAAGCTTTCTTT. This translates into CASTFGGTEAFF.

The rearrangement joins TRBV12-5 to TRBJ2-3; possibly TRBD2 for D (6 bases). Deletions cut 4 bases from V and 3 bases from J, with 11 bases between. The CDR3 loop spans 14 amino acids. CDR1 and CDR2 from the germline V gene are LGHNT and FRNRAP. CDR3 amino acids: CASGSLRGTDTQYF. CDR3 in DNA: TGTGCTAGTGGTTCCCTTCGGGGGACAGATACGCAGTATTTT.

The CDR3 coding sequence is TGTGCCAGCAGTCGAGACAGGGTGGGGGAGCAGTACTTC. Protein product: CASSRDRVGEQYF. The chain links TRBV6-1 to TRBJ2-7; 7 positions match TRBD1. The CDR3 extends over 13 amino acids. Germline lookup yields CDR1 MNHNS and CDR2 SASEGT. With 5 bases clipped from V and 7 bases from J, the junction kept 8 bases outside the gene matches.

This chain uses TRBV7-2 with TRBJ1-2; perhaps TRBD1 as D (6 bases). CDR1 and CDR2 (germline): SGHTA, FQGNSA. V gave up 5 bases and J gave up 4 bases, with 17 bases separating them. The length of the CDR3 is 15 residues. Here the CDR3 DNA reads TGTGCCAGCAGCCCATCGGGGGGGGCCGTCTATGGCTACACCTTC. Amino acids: CASSPSGGAVYGYTF. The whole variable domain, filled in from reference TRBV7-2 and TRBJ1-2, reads GAGVSQSPSNKVTEKGKDVELRCDPISGHTALYWYRQSLGQGLEFLIYFQGNSAPDKSGLPSDRFSAERTGGSVSTLTIQRTQQEDSAVYLCASSPSGGAVYGYTFGSGTRLTVV.

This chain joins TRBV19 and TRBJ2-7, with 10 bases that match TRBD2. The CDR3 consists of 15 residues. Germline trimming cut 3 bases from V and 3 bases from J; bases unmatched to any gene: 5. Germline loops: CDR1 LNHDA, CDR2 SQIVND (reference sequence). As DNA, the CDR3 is TGTGCCAGTAGTATTCAAGCGGGAGGGATCTACGAGCAGTACTTC. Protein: CASSIQAGGIYEQYF.

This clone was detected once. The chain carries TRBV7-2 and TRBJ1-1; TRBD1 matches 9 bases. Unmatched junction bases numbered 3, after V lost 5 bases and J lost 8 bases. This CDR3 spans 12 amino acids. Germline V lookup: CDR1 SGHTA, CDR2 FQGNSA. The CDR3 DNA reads TGTGCCAGCAGCATACAGGGGGCAGAAGCTTTCTTT. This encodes CASSIQGAEAFF.

Here the CDR3 DNA reads TGTGCCAGCAGTTTTGACAGGACGAACACTGAAGCTTTCTTT. Its protein product is CASSFDRTNTEAFF. The chain employs TRBV2 and TRBJ1-1; possible D gene TRBD1, 6 bases. Per germline, CDR1 SNHLY and CDR2 FYNNEI. The V gene lost 5 bases and the J gene lost 1 base, with 11 bases spanning the gap. This CDR3 is built from 14 residues.

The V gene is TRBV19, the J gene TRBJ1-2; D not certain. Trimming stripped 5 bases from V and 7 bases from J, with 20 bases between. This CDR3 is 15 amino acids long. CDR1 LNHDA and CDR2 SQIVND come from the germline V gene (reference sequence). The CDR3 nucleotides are TGTGCCAGTAGTCCCCTAGGCGGCGTGGGAGCTGGCTACACCTTC. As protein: CASSPLGGVGAGYTF.

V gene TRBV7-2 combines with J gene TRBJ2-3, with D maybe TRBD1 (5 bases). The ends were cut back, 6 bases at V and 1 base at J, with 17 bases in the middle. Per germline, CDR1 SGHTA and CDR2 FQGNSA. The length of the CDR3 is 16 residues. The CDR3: CASRPVGVRGTDTQYF. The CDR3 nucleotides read TGTGCCAGCAGGCCTGTCGGTGTCAGGGGCACAGATACGCAGTATTTT.

The CDR3 DNA reads TGTGCCAGCAGACAGGGTACGGATATCTACGAGCAGTACTTC. This gives the protein CASRQGTDIYEQYF. V and J are TRBV6-5 and TRBJ2-7; tentatively, D is TRBD1 (6 bases). The CDR3 is made up of 14 amino acids. Deletions cut 6 bases from V and 3 bases from J, with 15 bases between. Germline CDR1 MNHEY, CDR2 SVGAGI.

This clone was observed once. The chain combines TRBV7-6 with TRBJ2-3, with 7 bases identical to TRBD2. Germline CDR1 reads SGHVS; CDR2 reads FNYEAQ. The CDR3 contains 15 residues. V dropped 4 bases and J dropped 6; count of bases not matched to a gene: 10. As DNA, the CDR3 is TGTGCCAGCAGCTCCTACCCGGTGGGGGGGGATACGCAGTATTTT. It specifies CASSSYPVGGDTQYF.

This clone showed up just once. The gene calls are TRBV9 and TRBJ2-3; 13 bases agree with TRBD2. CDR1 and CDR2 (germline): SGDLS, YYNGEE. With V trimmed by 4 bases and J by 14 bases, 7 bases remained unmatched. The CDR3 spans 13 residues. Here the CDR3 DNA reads TGTGCCAGCAGCCCTAGGACTAGCGGGAGTGTGTATTTT. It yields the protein CASSPRTSGSVYF.

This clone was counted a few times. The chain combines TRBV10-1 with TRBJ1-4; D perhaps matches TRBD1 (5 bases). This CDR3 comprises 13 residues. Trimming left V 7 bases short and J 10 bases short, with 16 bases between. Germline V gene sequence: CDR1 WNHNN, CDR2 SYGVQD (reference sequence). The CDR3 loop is CASILGGGGKLFF. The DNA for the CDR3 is TGCGCCAGCATCCTCGGGGGGGGAGGAAAACTGTTTTTT.

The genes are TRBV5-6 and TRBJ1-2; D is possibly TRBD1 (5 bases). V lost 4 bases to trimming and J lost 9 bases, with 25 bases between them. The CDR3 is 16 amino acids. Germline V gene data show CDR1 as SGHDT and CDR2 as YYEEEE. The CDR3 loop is CASSPVVAGSGRSYTF. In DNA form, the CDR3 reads TGTGCCAGCAGCCCGGTCGTGGCAGGGTCGGGTAGGAGCTACACCTTC.

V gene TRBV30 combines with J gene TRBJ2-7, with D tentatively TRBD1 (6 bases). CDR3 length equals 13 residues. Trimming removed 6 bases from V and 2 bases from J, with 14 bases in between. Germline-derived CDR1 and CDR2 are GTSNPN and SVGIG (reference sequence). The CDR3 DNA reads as TGTGCCTGCCCGGGACAAGGAGCCTACGAGCAGTACTTC. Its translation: CACPGQGAYEQYF.